These 8 T cell receptor beta chains were all obtained from the same sample, sequenced in a study of T cell responses to AZD1222 COVID-19 vaccine. TCRdb's copy holds only in-frame clones and misses some; the assay was immunoSEQ multiplex PCR. The repertoire includes tens of thousands of clones, roughly nine tenths of them detected once, and roughly 3.9% sits in the top ten. The sample consisted of peripheral blood, taken on day 0 of AZD1222 vaccination. The receptor set was obtained from an adult in good health.

The chain links TRBV5-8 to TRBJ2-7, with 10 bases that match TRBD2. The J segment lost 4 bases and the V segment lost 0 bases, leaving 13 bases of the junction unmatched. The CDR3 totals 18 residues. Germline V gene sequence: CDR1 SGHTS, CDR2 YDEGEE. The CDR3, as DNA: TGTGCCAGCAGCTTGGCTATTTCGGGACTAGCGTCTCCTTACGAGCAGTACTTC. Protein sequence: CASSLAISGLASPYEQYF.

The V gene is TRBV11-3, the J gene TRBJ1-2, with 7 bases that match TRBD1. Looked up from germline, CDR1 is SGHNT and CDR2 is YENEEA. J was trimmed by 2 bases and V by 5 bases; bases with no gene match: 5. CDR3 length: 14 amino acids. CDR3: CASSPRQGNYGYTF. Here the CDR3 DNA reads TGTGCCAGCAGCCCGCGACAGGGAAACTATGGCTACACCTTC.

V usage is TRBV27 and J usage is TRBJ1-2; 8 bases align to TRBD1. This CDR3 spans 15 amino acids. J gave up 1 base and V 3 bases, and 4 bases lay outside the gene matches. The germline V gene has CDR1 MNHEY and CDR2 SMNVEV (reference sequence). CDR3 bases: TGTGCCAGCAGTTTTTGGGACAGGCGTAACTATGGCTACACCTTC. As protein: CASSFWDRRNYGYTF.

The rearrangement uses TRBV3-1 (or the pseudogene TRBV3-2) and TRBJ2-2; D gene ambiguous. Trimming took 3 bases from V and 5 from J, leaving 13 bases between them. Germline loops: CDR1 LGHDT, CDR2 YNNKEL (reference sequence). CDR3 size: 15 residues. This CDR3 is CASSHALRVTGELFF. The CDR3 nucleotides read TGTGCCAGCAGCCATGCCCTACGAGTTACCGGGGAGCTGTTTTTT.

The chain carries TRBV6-5 and TRBJ2-2; possibly TRBD2 for D (5 bases). CDR3 size: 12 residues. The ends were cut back, 7 bases at V and 8 bases at J, with 11 bases in the middle. CDR1 is MNHEY, CDR2 SVGAGI, per germline. The DNA of the CDR3 is TGTGCCAGCAATACGGGAAGGGGGGAGCTGTTTTTT. Protein: CASNTGRGELFF.

The rearrangement links TRBV10-3 to TRBJ1-2; possibly TRBD1 for D (5 bases). This CDR3 spans 16 amino acids. V was trimmed by 2 bases and J by 3 bases, leaving 16 bases between them. Germline V CDR1 and CDR2: ENHRY, SYGVKD. The CDR3 DNA reads as TGTGCCATCAGTGAGGATCGAACAGGAACCGACTATGGCTACACCTTC. This codes for CAISEDRTGTDYGYTF.

This chain connects TRBV7-3 to TRBJ2-3, with 7 bases identical to TRBD2. The germline V gene encodes CDR1 SGHTA and CDR2 FQGTGA. V was clipped by 5 bases and J by 2 bases; unmatched bases: 7. This CDR3 has 15 residues. Here the CDR3 DNA reads TGTGCCAGCAGCCCCACGGGGGGAATCACAGATACGCAGTATTTT. Translating gives CASSPTGGITDTQYF.

Only a few counts were recorded for this clone. The chain combines TRBV6-5 with TRBJ2-7; D gene unclear. Germline values: CDR1 MNHEY, CDR2 SVGAGI. CDR3 size: 14 residues. The V and J ends lost 7 bases and 0 bases respectively, with 13 bases between them. Written as DNA, the CDR3 is TGTGCCAGCACCTCCAAGGGCGGCTCCTACGAGCAGTACTTC. It codes for CASTSKGGSYEQYF.